This TCR beta chain was identified in a study of T cells in narcolepsy. Study-level information: Donors had narcolepsy type 1 or type 2, or were healthy controls.

The repertoire was sequenced with immunoSEQ multiplex PCR; TCRdb's copy has only in-frame clones and lacks some. The sample includes 25,000 to 30,000 clones, around 86% of them seen just once. Study outcomes and limitations: Reportedly, autoreactive clonotypes were serially detected in patients' blood but not controls'. Autoreactive clone sequences were missing from some blood memory CD4+ repertoires.

With 2 bases removed from V and 2 bases from J, the gap between germline ends came to 6 bases. Germline values: CDR1 LGHNA, CDR2 YSLEER. The CDR3 has 13 residues. As concerns this clone: Its antigen is currently unknown.

Sequenced: CD45RA- memory CD4+ T cells from PBMCs. The sequence came from a human donor with narcolepsy. The chain carries TRBV4-3 and TRBJ1-2, with D possibly being TRBD1 (6 bases). In nucleotides, the CDR3 is TGCGCCAGCAGCCAACAGGGGAACTATGGCTACACCTTC. As protein: CASSQQGNYGYTF.